This TCR beta chain was profiled in a study of T-cell memory formation after mild COVID-19. Background on the study: Among the donors, TCR clusters were largely specific to each donor.

This clonotype was recorded a few times. Germline-derived CDR1 and CDR2 are SGHRS and YFSETQ. V was cut by 4 bases and J by 1 base, with 14 bases left in between. CDR3 length: 15 residues. TCRdb recomputed calls from the 5' RACE reads with MiXCR, one row per CDR3 protein. The data contain some 450,000 distinct CDR3 sequences, around 18% of them singletons. The chain combines TRBV5-1 with TRBJ1-1; D is undetermined. This sequence was found in an adult woman who had mild COVID-19 (a few samples of this study predate the infection). Cell type and time point are not known. Sequencing was done on a sample of PBMCs or a T cell subset sorted from them (not recorded which). CDR3 sequence reads: CASSPRLPPNTEAFF. For the CDR3, the DNA is TGCGCCAGCAGCCCGCGACTTCCCCCGAACACTGAAGCTTTCTTT.